These T cell receptor beta chains were read from a single sample in a study of T cell repertoires in cytomegalovirus infection. TCRdb itself ran the reads through MiXCR, one entry per CDR3 protein. The data show around 270,000 distinct CDR3 sequences, approximately 8.3% seen once. The sequencing sample was made of PBMCs. These receptors all stem from a human donor in good health (CMV status not recorded). Some clones in this sample may be carry-over from other donors' samples. The CDR3 runs from the conserved cysteine through the conserved F or W. A D gene is named only where the DNA matches it firmly. Rows give clone size only sometimes, using once, few, many, or a class for an expanded clone.

v_gene: TRBV7-9; j_gene: TRBJ1-2; d_gene: -; abundance: many; CDR3aa: CASSMDLSGYTF; CDR3nt: TGTGCCAGCAGCATGGACCTGTCCGGCTACACCTTC
v_gene: TRBV5-8; j_gene: TRBJ2-7; d_gene: -; abundance: few; CDR3aa: CASSLEVGINSYEQYF; CDR3nt: TGTGCCAGCAGCTTGGAGGTAGGGATTAACTCCTACGAGCAGTACTTC
v_gene: TRBV6-8; j_gene: TRBJ2-5; d_gene: TRBD2; abundance: -; CDR3aa: CASSYSWQGGYETQYF; CDR3nt: TGTGCCAGCAGTTACTCGTGGCAGGGAGGGTACGAGACCCAGTACTTC
v_gene: TRBV4-1; j_gene: TRBJ2-7; d_gene: TRBD2; abundance: many; CDR3aa: CASSQHGTSGDEQYF; CDR3nt: TGCGCCAGCAGCCAACACGGGACTAGCGGGGACGAGCAGTACTTC
v_gene: TRBV25-1; j_gene: TRBJ1-5; d_gene: TRBD1; abundance: -; CDR3aa: CASSGGTGNQPQHF; CDR3nt: TGTGCCAGCAGTGGAGGGACAGGCAATCAGCCCCAGCATTTT
v_gene: TRBV7-2; j_gene: TRBJ2-5; d_gene: -; abundance: many; CDR3aa: CASSLSRHSAETQYF; CDR3nt: TGTGCCAGCAGCTTATCCCGGCACTCAGCAGAGACCCAGTACTTC
v_gene: TRBV20-1; j_gene: TRBJ2-5; d_gene: -; abundance: -; CDR3aa: CSARDGGQFQETQYF; CDR3nt: TGCAGTGCTAGGGATGGAGGGCAGTTCCAAGAGACCCAGTACTTC
v_gene: TRBV5-1; j_gene: TRBJ2-2; d_gene: -; abundance: many; CDR3aa: CASSLSQRRTGELFF; CDR3nt: TGCGCCAGCAGCTTGAGCCAGAGAAGGACCGGGGAGCTGTTTTTT
v_gene: TRBV7-2; j_gene: TRBJ1-5; d_gene: -; abundance: many; CDR3aa: CASSPSKDSNQPQHF; CDR3nt: TGTGCCAGCAGCCCGTCCAAGGATAGCAATCAGCCCCAGCATTTT
v_gene: TRBV12-3/TRBV12-4; j_gene: TRBJ2-2; d_gene: -; abundance: few; CDR3aa: CASTLLAGELFF; CDR3nt: TGTGCCAGCACTTTGCTAGCCGGGGAGCTGTTTTTT
v_gene: TRBV7-2; j_gene: TRBJ2-7; d_gene: -; abundance: many; CDR3aa: CASSLAGPPYEQYF; CDR3nt: TGTGCCAGCAGCTTAGCCGGACCGCCCTACGAGCAGTACTTC
v_gene: TRBV11-3; j_gene: TRBJ1-1; d_gene: TRBD1; abundance: many; CDR3aa: CASSSRDSRTFF; CDR3nt: TGTGCCAGCAGCTCCCGGGACAGCCGAACTTTCTTT
v_gene: TRBV11-2; j_gene: TRBJ2-7; d_gene: TRBD1; abundance: few; CDR3aa: CASSSPGTGAEGYEQYF; CDR3nt: TGTGCCAGCAGCTCACCCGGGACAGGGGCCGAGGGTTACGAGCAGTACTTC
v_gene: TRBV6-2/TRBV6-3; j_gene: TRBJ2-7; d_gene: TRBD2; abundance: -; CDR3aa: CASSSAGSGRDEQYF; CDR3nt: TGTGCCAGCAGCTCGGCGGGGAGCGGGAGGGACGAGCAGTACTTC
v_gene: TRBV28; j_gene: TRBJ2-7; d_gene: -; abundance: -; CDR3aa: CASSSSYGEQYF; CDR3nt: TGTGCCAGCAGTTCCTCTTATGGGGAGCAGTACTTC
v_gene: TRBV7-2; j_gene: TRBJ1-1; d_gene: -; abundance: many; CDR3aa: CASSSLSQGKAFF; CDR3nt: TGTGCCAGCAGCTCCCTTTCTCAGGGGAAAGCTTTCTTT
v_gene: TRBV7-2; j_gene: TRBJ1-4; d_gene: TRBD1; abundance: many; CDR3aa: CASSGGTVNEKLFF; CDR3nt: TGTGCCAGCAGCGGGGGGACAGTCAATGAAAAACTGTTTTTT
v_gene: TRBV12-3/TRBV12-4; j_gene: TRBJ1-3; d_gene: -; abundance: many; CDR3aa: CASSGQSGAGNTIYF; CDR3nt: TGTGCCAGCAGCGGACAGTCTGGGGCTGGAAACACCATATATTTT
v_gene: TRBV7-2; j_gene: TRBJ1-2; d_gene: TRBD1; abundance: -; CDR3aa: CASSLARGTGGGFYGYTF; CDR3nt: TGTGCCAGCAGCTTAGCTAGGGGGACAGGGGGCGGATTCTATGGCTACACCTTC
v_gene: TRBV7-2; j_gene: TRBJ2-7; d_gene: TRBD1; abundance: many; CDR3aa: CASSLKFRQGAYEQYF; CDR3nt: TGTGCCAGCAGCTTAAAGTTCCGGCAGGGGGCCTACGAGCAGTACTTC